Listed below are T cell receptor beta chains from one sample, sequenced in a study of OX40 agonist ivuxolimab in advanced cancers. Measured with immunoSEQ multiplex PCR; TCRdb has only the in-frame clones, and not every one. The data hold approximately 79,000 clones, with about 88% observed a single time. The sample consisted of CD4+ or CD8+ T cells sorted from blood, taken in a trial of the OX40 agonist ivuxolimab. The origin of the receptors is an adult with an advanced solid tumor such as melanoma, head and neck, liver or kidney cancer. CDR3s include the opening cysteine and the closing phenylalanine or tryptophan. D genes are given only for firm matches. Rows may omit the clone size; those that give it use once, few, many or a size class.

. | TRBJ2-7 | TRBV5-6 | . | TGTGCCAGCAGCTTCTGGACCGGGCAGGTGCAGTACTTC | CASSFWTGQVQYF
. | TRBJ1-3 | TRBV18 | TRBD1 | TGTGCCAGCTCGCGTACAGGGGGGAGCTCTGGAAACGCCATATATTTT | CASSRTGGSSGNAIYF
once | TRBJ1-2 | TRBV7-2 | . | TGTGCCAGCAGCTTAGTGTCTACAGGACCCAACTATGGCTACACCTTC | CASSLVSTGPNYGYTF
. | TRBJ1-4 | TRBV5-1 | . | TGCGCCAGCAGCGGCCTTGGACAGCAGGAGGAAAAACTGTTTTTT | CASSGLGQQEEKLFF
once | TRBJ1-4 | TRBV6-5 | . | TGTGCCAGCAGTTACAGCGGGGTGCCAAATGAAAAACTGTTTTTT | CASSYSGVPNEKLFF
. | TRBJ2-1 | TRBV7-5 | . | TGTGCCAGAAGCTTAATAGGGACAGGAACCTACAATGAGCAGTTCTTC | CARSLIGTGTYNEQFF
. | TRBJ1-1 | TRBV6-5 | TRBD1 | TGTGCCAGCAGATACAGGGGGAACACTGAAGCTTTCTTT | CASRYRGNTEAFF
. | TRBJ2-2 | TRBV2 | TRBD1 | TGTGCCACAGGGACAGGGGGATTCGGGGAGCTGTTTTTT | CATGTGGFGELFF
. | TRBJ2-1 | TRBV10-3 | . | TGTGCCATCAGTGAGTCGAACCGTCAGCGGGTTTACAATGAGCAGTTCTTC | CAISESNRQRVYNEQFF
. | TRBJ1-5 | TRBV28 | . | TGTGCCAGCAGTCTCGGGGGGCGCAGTCAGCCCCAGCATTTT | CASSLGGRSQPQHF
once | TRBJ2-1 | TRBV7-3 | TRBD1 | TGTGCCAGCAGCTCCCAGGGGGCTTCCTACAATGAGCAGTTCTTC | CASSSQGASYNEQFF
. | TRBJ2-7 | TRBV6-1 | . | TGTGCCAGCAGCCGTGGTGGTTGGGAGCAGTACTTC | CASSRGGWEQYF
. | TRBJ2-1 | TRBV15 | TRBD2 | TGTGCCACCAGCAGAGATCGATCTAGCGGGGTCTACAATGAGCAGTTCTTC | CATSRDRSSGVYNEQFF
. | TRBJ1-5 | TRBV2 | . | TGTGCCAGCAGACTCAATACAGGGTCCAGCAATCAGCCCCAGCATTTT | CASRLNTGSSNQPQHF
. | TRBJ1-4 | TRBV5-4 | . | TGTGCCAGCAGCCTCGGGGGGCCTAATGAAAAACTGTTTTTT | CASSLGGPNEKLFF
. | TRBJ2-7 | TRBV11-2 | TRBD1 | TGTGCCAGCAGCCCGGGACAGCTGAGCTCCTACGAGCAGTACTTC | CASSPGQLSSYEQYF